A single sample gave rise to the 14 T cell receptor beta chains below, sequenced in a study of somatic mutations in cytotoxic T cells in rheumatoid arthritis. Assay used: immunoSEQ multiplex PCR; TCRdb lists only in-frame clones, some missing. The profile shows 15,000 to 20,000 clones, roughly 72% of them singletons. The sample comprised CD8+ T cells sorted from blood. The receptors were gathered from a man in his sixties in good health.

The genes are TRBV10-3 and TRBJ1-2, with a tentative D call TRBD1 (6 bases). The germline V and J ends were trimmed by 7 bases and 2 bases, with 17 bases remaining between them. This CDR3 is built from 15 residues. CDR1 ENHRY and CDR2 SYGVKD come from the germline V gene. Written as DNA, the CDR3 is TGTGCCATCACCCAGACAGGTGAAGGGAACTATGGCTACACCTTC. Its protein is CAITQTGEGNYGYTF.

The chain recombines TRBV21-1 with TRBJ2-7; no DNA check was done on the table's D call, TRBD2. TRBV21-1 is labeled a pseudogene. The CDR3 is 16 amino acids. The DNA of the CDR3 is TGTGCCAGCAGCGGGCGGGGACTAGCGGGAGTCTACGAGCAGTACTTC. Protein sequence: CASSGRGLAGVYEQYF.

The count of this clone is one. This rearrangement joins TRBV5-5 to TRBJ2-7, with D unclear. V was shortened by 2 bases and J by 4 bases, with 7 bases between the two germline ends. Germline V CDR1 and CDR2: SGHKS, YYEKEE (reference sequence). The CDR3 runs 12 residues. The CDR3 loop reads CASSFSLYEQYF. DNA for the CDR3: TGTGCCAGCAGCTTCAGTCTGTACGAGCAGTACTTC.

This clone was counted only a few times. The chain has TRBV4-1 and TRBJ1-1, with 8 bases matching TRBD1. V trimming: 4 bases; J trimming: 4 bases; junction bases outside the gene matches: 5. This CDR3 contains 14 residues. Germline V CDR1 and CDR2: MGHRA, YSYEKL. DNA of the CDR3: TGCGCCAGCAGCCCCGCAACAGGGGGCACTGAAGCTTTCTTT. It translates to CASSPATGGTEAFF.

CDR3 in amino acids: CASSFLTGANQPQHF. The CDR3 DNA is TGTGCCAGCAGTTTTTTAACAGGGGCCAATCAGCCCCAGCATTTT. The J gene is TRBJ1-5, the V gene TRBV27; 7 bases match TRBD1. CDR1 and CDR2 from the germline V gene are MNHEY and SMNVEV (reference sequence). The CDR3 is made up of 15 amino acids. V lost 3 bases, J lost 3 bases, and 5 bases stayed unmatched.

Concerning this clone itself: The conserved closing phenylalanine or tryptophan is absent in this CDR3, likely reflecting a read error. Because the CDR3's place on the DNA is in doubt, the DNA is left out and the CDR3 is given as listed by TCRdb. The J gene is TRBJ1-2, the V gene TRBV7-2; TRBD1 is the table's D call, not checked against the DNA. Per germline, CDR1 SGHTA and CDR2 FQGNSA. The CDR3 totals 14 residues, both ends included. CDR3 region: CASSLGQGQPPRHL.

The DNA of the CDR3 is TGTGCCAGCAGCCTGTGGACAGGGGCCAGGGAGACCCAGTACTTC. Translated, it gives CASSLWTGARETQYF. The rearrangement links TRBV7-8 to TRBJ2-5; 9 positions agree with TRBD1. The CDR3 consists of 15 residues. V was pared by 5 bases and J by 5 bases, with 9 bases of the junction left unmatched. CDR1 is SGHVS and CDR2 is FQNEAQ in the germline V gene.

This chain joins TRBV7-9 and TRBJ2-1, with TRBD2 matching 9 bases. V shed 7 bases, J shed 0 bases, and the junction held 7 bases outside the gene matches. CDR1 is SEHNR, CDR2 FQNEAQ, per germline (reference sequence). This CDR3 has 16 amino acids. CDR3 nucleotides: TGTGCCAGCACCAATAGCGGGAGTGGCTCCTACAATGAGCAGTTCTTC. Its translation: CASTNSGSGSYNEQFF.

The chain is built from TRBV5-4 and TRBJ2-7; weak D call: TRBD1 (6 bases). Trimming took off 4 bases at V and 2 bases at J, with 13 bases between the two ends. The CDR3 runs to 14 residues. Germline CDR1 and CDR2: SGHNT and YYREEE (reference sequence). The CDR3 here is CASSNTGIPYEQYF. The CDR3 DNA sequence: TGTGCCAGCAGCAATACAGGGATCCCCTACGAGCAGTACTTC. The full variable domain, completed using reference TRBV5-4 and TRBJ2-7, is ETGVTQSPTHLIKTRGQQVTLRCSSQSGHNTVSWYQQALGQGPQFIFQYYREEENGRGNFPPRFSGLQFPNYSSELNVNALELDDSALYLCASSNTGIPYEQYFGPGTRLTVT.

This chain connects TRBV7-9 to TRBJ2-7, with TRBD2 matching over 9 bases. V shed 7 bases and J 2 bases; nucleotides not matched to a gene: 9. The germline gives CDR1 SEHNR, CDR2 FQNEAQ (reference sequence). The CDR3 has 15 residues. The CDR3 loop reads CASTVSGGKAYEQYF. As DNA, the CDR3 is TGTGCCAGCACCGTTAGCGGGGGCAAGGCCTACGAGCAGTACTTC.

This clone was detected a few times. The CDR3 is CASRAPGNQPQHF. CDR3 sequence (DNA): TGTGCCAGCAGGGCCCCGGGGAATCAGCCCCAGCATTTT. V gene TRBV2 combines with J gene TRBJ1-5, with D unclear. The V gene's germline CDR1 is SNHLY and CDR2 FYNNEI. The CDR3 consists of 13 residues. The germline V and J ends were trimmed by 6 bases and 4 bases, with 10 bases remaining between them. The entire variable domain, with the rest obtained from reference TRBV2 and TRBJ1-5, is as follows: EPEVTQTPSHQVTQMGQEVILRCVPISNHLYFYWYRQILGQKVEFLVSFYNNEISEKSEIFDDQFSVERPDGSNFTLKIRSTKLEDSAMYFCASRAPGNQPQHFGDGTRLSIL.

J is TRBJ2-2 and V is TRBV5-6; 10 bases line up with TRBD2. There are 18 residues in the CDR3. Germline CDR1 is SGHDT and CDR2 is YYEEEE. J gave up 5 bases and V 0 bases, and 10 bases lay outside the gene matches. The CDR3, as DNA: TGTGCCAGCAGCTTGGAGGCAACTAGCGGGGACAGAACCGGGGAGCTGTTTTTT. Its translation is CASSLEATSGDRTGELFF.

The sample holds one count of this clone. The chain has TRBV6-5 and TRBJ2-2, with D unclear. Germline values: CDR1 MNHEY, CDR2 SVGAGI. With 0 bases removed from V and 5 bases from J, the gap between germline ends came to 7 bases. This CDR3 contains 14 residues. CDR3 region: CASSYSAETGELFF. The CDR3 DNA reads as TGTGCCAGCAGTTACTCTGCGGAGACCGGGGAGCTGTTTTTT.

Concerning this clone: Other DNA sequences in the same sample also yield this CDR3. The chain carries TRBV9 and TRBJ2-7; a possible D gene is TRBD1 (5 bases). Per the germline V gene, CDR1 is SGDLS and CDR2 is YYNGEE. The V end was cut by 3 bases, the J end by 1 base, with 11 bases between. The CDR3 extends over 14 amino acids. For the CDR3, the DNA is TGTGCCAGCAGCGGGAGACAGTCGTCCTACGAGCAGTACTTC. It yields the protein CASSGRQSSYEQYF.